These T cell receptor beta chains were read from a single sample in a study of CD8 T cells in ankylosing spondylitis. TCRdb ran MiXCR on the 5' RACE reads and lists one entry per CDR3 protein. The sample carries 750,000 to 850,000 distinct CDR3 sequences, roughly 10% recorded once. Sequenced: blood, either unsorted or a sorted T cell fraction (not recorded which). Receptors were obtained from a male donor with ankylosing spondylitis. CDR3s include the opening cysteine and the closing phenylalanine or tryptophan. D genes are given only for firm matches. Rows may omit the clone size; those that give it use once, few, many or a size class.

TRBV2	.	.	TRBJ2-1	TGTGCCAGCAGCCAGGGGAAGGGAGCCCATGAGCAGTTCTTC	CASSQGKGAHEQFF
TRBV20-1	.	few	TRBJ1-1	TGCAGTGCTGGGGACGGATCCCGGGGGAACACTGAAGCTTTCTTT	CSAGDGSRGNTEAFF
TRBV6-2/TRBV6-3	.	.	TRBJ2-7	TGTGCCACCCACTCCCACCCGGGCGAGCAGTACTTC	CATHSHPGEQYF
TRBV20-1	.	.	TRBJ2-3	TGCAGTGCTAGAGCTTATGAGGGGGTCGGAACAGATACGCAGTATTTT	CSARAYEGVGTDTQYF
TRBV11-2	.	few	TRBJ1-2	TGTGCCAGCAGCTCTCTCAGGGAGGGGAGGCCCTATGGCTACACCTTC	CASSSLREGRPYGYTF
TRBV29-1	.	many	TRBJ2-7	TGCAGCGTTGAGTTACAGGGCTACGAGCAGTACTTC	CSVELQGYEQYF
TRBV10-3	.	.	TRBJ1-1	TGTGCCATCAGGCAAGGGGGGTCGAACACTGAAGCTTTCTTT	CAIRQGGSNTEAFF
TRBV28	.	many	TRBJ1-1	TGTGCCACCTTATTACATCGTACTGGGGAAGCTTTCTTT	CATLLHRTGEAFF
TRBV7-2	.	many	TRBJ2-1	TGTGCCAGCAGCTTACCCGAACTCGAGCAGTTCTTC	CASSLPELEQFF
TRBV4-2	.	many	TRBJ2-1	TGTGCCAGCAGCCAAGCCGGGATAGCGCCCTACAATGAGCAGTTCTTC	CASSQAGIAPYNEQFF
TRBV10-3	TRBD1	.	TRBJ2-2	TGTGCCATCAGTGCCAGGGGGCAGAACACCGGGGAGCTGTTTTTT	CAISARGQNTGELFF
TRBV4-3	.	.	TRBJ2-4	TGCGCCAGCAGCCAAGATAGGCTTCTAGCCAAAAACATTCAGTACTTC	CASSQDRLLAKNIQYF
TRBV15	TRBD2	.	TRBJ2-1	TGTGCCACCAGCAAAGTAGCGGGAAATGAGCAGTTCTTC	CATSKVAGNEQFF
TRBV7-9	TRBD1	many	TRBJ1-5	TGTGCCAGCAGCCTCGGGACAGTCTATAGCAATCAGCCCCAGCATTTT	CASSLGTVYSNQPQHF
TRBV10-3	.	once	TRBJ1-2	TGTGCCATCAGTGAGAGGGGCGGGGAGTATGGCTACACCTTC	CAISERGGEYGYTF